This T cell receptor beta chain was recovered during a study of blood T cell repertoires in COVID-19 (dated by TCRdb to the early 2020s). Regarding the research as a whole: Samples from collaborators originated in the United States, Italy and Spain and spanned both the acute and convalescent phases of COVID-19. A de-identified subject ID, COVID-19 status, age in years and sex were almost always included in the sample metadata. The material from the prospective study consisted of cDNA or gDNA derived from T cells, B-cell-depleted T cells, or PBMCs. Deeply sampled blood TCRbeta repertoires from subjects exposed to, actively infected with, or recovered from COVID-19 were included in the dataset. The samples were drawn from the first 160 participants of the ongoing ImmuneRACE study and from more than 1,000 subjects provided by 6 global collaborators. Where available, HLA class I and class II types were taken from metadata supplied by the sample provider and were not determined by assay-based typing. The repertoires were released in a freely available public database intended as a resource for research on the immune response to SARS-CoV-2. Summary of the overall study and its limitations: The quantity of clinical and demographic metadata differed by source and by participant and was supplied without curation.

One collaborating source in Seattle enrolled patients while the patients were actively infected and followed the patients over time throughout the course of disease. Whole blood was collected in K2EDTA tubes by collaborating institutions according to the institutions' own protocols. For TCRbeta analysis, collaborator samples were shipped as frozen whole blood, as isolated PBMCs, or as DNA extracted from either sample type. In its sample, this clone was seen once. Its antigen target is currently unknown. Qualities for individual bases were not recorded, and no much larger clone is one base off. The immunoSEQ Assay, a bias-controlled multiplex PCR, was used to amplify TCRbeta CDR3 regions from genomic DNA. In the paper's pipeline: Nucleated cell counts per sample were estimated from amplification of reference gene primers within the assay. To quantify the absolute abundance of each unique TCRbeta CDR3 rearrangement, sequence reads were collapsed and filtered. For each sample, productive Simpson clonality was calculated as the square root of Simpson's diversity index across productive rearrangements. This immuneACCESS table, as held by TCRdb, lists in-frame sequences with V and J called but not all clones. Of the missing ones, under half trace to an unresolved V gene in checked studies; the others have no known cause. V and J calls plus clone size are reproduced from that table; the DNA served to infer D and trimming. Counted in this sample were tens of thousands of clones; just under 90% of them appeared once. Approximately 6% of the sample rests with the top ten.

From the cysteine through the phenylalanine, the CDR3 covers 12 amino acids. Just CDR3 DNA is preserved here, 36 bases in frame from base 1. The V and J ends are trimmed by 3 bases and 6 bases, leaving 9 bases between them. Via the germline V gene, CDR1 is SGHDN and CDR2 FVKESK. The rearrangement joined TRBV14 to TRBJ2-7, with no confidently assigned D gene. Sequenced sample: peripheral blood. The TCR originated in a woman aged 55-69 years with COVID-19, enrolled during active disease. The nucleotide sequence is given as TGTGCCAGCAGCCAGCAGGCCAGCGAGCAGTACTTC. It specifies CASSQQASEQYF.